The T cell receptor beta chain under discussion was sequenced for a study of T-cell memory formation after mild COVID-19. Each CDR3 protein gets one entry after TCRdb re-called the 5' RACE reads with MiXCR. Among under 300,000 distinct CDR3 sequences listed, less than 9.5% were seen once. The V end was cut by 5 bases, the J end by 4 bases, with 15 bases between. CDR1 and CDR2 from the germline V gene are LGHNA and YSLEER. There are 15 residues in the CDR3. This clonotype was recorded at least ten times. The receptor's source is a man aged 18 to 29 who had mild COVID-19 (a few samples of this study predate the infection). Cell type and time point are not known. The V gene is TRBV4-3, the J gene TRBJ2-4; D might be TRBD1 (6 bases). Sequencing input: PBMCs or a T cell subset sorted from them (not recorded which). For the CDR3, the DNA is TGCGCCAGCAGCTCACAGACAGGCTCAAAAAACATTCAGTACTTC. Amino acid sequence: CASSSQTGSKNIQYF.